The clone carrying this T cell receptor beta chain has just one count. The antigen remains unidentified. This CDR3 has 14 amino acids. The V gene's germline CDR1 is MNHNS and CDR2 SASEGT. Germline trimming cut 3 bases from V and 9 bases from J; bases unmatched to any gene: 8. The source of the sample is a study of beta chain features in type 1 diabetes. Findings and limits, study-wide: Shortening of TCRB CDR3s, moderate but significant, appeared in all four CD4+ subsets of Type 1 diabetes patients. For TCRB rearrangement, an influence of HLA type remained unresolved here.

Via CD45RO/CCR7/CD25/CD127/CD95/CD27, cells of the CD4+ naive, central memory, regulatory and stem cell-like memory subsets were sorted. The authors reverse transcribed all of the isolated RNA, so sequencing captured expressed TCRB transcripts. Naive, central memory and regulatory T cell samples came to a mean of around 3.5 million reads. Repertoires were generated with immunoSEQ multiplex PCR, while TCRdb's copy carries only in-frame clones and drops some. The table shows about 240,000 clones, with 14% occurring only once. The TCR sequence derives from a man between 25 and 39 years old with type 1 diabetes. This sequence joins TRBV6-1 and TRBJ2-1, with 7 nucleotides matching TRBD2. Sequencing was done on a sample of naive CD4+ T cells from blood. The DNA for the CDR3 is TGTGCCAGCAGTGACCATGGAGGGAGGGGTGAGCAGTTCTTC. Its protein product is CASSDHGGRGEQFF.